This is a list of T cell receptor beta chains from one sample in a study of blood T cell repertoires in COVID-19. TCRdb keeps only in-frame clones here, not all; method: immunoSEQ multiplex PCR. This sample has about 190,000 clones; roughly 85% occur once, and the top ten carry 20% to 25%. Sequenced input: peripheral blood. The receptors here all came from a man in his sixties with active or convalescent COVID-19. Both conserved end residues are part of each CDR3. A D gene is named only where the DNA matches it firmly. Where a row states a size, it is once, few, many or the class of an expanded clone; other rows omit it.

D gene	V gene	J gene	clone size	CDR3 DNA	CDR3 protein
.	TRBV2	TRBJ1-1	.	TGTGCCAGAAAATCCACAGCGAACACTGAAGCTTTCTTT	CARKSTANTEAFF
.	TRBV5-1	TRBJ1-1	.	TGCGCCAGCAGCGGAACCAGGGGCGTCCCTGAAGCTTTCTTT	CASSGTRGVPEAFF
TRBD2	TRBV18	TRBJ2-2	.	TGTGCCAGCTCACCCCGGAGCGGGGATGCCACCGGGGAGCTGTTTTTT	CASSPRSGDATGELFF
.	TRBV7-9	TRBJ2-1	.	TGTGCCAGCAGCTCACCGGGACATAGCTCCTACAATGAGCAGTTCTTC	CASSSPGHSSYNEQFF
.	TRBV19	TRBJ1-5	.	TGTGCCAGTAGTATAGGGGGGGACTTAAACAATCAGCCCCAGCATTTT	CASSIGGDLNNQPQHF
.	TRBV10-2	TRBJ1-2	few	TGCGCCAGCTACCCCGGCAGGGGAGGGTATGGCTACACCTTC	CASYPGRGGYGYTF
TRBD1	TRBV5-8	TRBJ1-2	.	TGTGCCAGCAGCCTGGCAGGGGGCGGCATGGACTACACCTTC	CASSLAGGGMDYTF
.	TRBV6-5	TRBJ1-1	.	TGTGCCAGCAGTTACGGCGGGCTTGAAGCTTTCTTT	CASSYGGLEAFF
.	TRBV15	TRBJ1-2	.	TGTGCCACCAGCCCCACGGGGGACTATGGCTACACCTTC	CATSPTGDYGYTF
TRBD1	TRBV5-1	TRBJ2-5	.	TGCGCCAGCAGCCCGGGACAGGGCCAAGAGACCCAGTACTTC	CASSPGQGQETQYF
TRBD1	TRBV27	TRBJ1-6	few	TGTGCCAGCAGCGGGACAGCTGATTCACCCCTCCACTTT	CASSGTADSPLHF
TRBD1	TRBV4-1	TRBJ1-2	.	TGCGCCAGCAGCCAAGGTTACTCCCCCACGACGGGACAGGGTCGGCACGGCTACACCTTC	CASSQGYSPTTGQGRHGYTF
TRBD2	TRBV4-2	TRBJ2-1	.	TGTGCCAGCAGCTTAGCTCTCGGGGGGGATTTGAATGAGCAGTTCTTC	CASSLALGGDLNEQFF
TRBD1	TRBV6-1	TRBJ1-5	.	TGTGCCAGCAGTGAAGCGGGACAGGGTCAGCCCCAGCATTTT	CASSEAGQGQPQHF
TRBD1	TRBV5-1	TRBJ1-1	.	TGCGCCAGCAGCTTCGGGACAGGGGGCGTGGACACTGAAGCTTTCTTT	CASSFGTGGVDTEAFF
TRBD1	TRBV2	TRBJ1-1	.	TGTGCCAGCAGGGCTCGGGACAGTGGCACTGAAGCTTTCTTT	CASRARDSGTEAFF
TRBD1	TRBV19	TRBJ2-1	many	TGTGCCAGTAGTATAGTTATCCGGGACAGCAGCTCCTACAATGAGCAGTTCTTC	CASSIVIRDSSSYNEQFF
.	TRBV10-3	TRBJ1-2	few	TGTGCCATCAGTCCCGCAGCGGATGGCTACACCTTC	CAISPAADGYTF
.	TRBV12-3/TRBV12-4	TRBJ1-1	.	TGTGCCAGCACCCCCCCCGGGGTTTTGGTAGCTTTCTTT	CASTPPGVLVAFF
.	TRBV5-6	TRBJ1-4	many	TGTGCCAGCAGCTATCAGCCCGGGAATGAAAAACTGTTTTTT	CASSYQPGNEKLFF